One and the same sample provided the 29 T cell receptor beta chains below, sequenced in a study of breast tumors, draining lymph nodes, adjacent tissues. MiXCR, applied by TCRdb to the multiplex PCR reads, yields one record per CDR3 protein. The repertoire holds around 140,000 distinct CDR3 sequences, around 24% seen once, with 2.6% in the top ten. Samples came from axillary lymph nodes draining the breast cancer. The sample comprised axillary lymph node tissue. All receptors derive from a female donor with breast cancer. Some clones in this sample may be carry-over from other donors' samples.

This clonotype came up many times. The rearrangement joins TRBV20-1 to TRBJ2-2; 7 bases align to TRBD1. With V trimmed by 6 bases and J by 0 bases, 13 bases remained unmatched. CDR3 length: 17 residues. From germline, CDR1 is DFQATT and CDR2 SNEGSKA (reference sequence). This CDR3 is CSAEDRFSGTNTGELFF. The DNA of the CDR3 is TGCAGTGCGGAGGACAGGTTTAGTGGAACGAACACCGGGGAGCTGTTTTTT.

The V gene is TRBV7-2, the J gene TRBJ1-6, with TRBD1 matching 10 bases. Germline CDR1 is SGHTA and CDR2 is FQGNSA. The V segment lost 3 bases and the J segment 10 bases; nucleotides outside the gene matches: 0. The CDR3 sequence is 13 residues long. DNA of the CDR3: TGTGCCAGCAGCTTGACAGGGGGCTCACCCCTCCACTTT. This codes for CASSLTGGSPLHF. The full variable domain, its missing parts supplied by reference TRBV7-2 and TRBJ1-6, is GAGVSQSPSNKVTEKGKDVELRCDPISGHTALYWYRQSLGQGLEFLIYFQGNSAPDKSGLPSDRFSAERTGGSVSTLTIQRTQQEDSAVYLCASSLTGGSPLHFGNGTRLTVT.

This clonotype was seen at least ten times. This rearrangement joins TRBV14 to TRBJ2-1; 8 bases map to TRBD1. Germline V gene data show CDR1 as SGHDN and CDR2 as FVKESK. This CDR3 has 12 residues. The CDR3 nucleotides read TGTTCGGGGACAGGCTTCGACAATGAGCAGTTCTTC. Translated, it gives CSGTGFDNEQFF.

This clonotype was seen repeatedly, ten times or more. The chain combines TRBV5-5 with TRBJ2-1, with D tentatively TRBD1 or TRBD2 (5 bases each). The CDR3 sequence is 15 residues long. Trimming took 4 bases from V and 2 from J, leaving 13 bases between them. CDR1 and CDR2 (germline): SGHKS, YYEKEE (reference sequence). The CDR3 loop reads CASSLRDQAYNEQFF. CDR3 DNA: TGTGCCAGCAGCCTCAGGGACCAAGCCTACAATGAGCAGTTCTTC.

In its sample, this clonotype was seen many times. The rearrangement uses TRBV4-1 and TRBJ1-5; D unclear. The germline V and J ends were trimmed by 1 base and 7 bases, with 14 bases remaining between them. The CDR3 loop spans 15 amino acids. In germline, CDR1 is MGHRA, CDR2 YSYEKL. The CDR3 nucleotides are TGCGCCAGCAGCCAAGGGCCAGGAGATGGACAGCCCCAGCATTTT. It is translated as CASSQGPGDGQPQHF.

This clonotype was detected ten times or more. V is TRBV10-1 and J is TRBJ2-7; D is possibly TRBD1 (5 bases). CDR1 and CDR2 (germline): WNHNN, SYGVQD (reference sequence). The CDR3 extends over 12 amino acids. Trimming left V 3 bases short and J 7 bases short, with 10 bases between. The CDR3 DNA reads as TGCGCCAGCAGTGATGGGGCAAGGGAGCAGTACTTC. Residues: CASSDGAREQYF.

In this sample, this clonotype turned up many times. As DNA, the CDR3 is TGTGCCAGCAGCCAAGTTGTAGGGGGCGCTTCAGGGGAGACCCAGTACTTC. Its translation is CASSQVVGGASGETQYF. The chain employs TRBV4-2 and TRBJ2-5; 7 bases map to TRBD1. CDR1 LGHNA and CDR2 YNFKEQ come from the germline V gene. Trimming took 1 base from V and 5 from J; bases not matched to a gene: 13. This CDR3 is 17 amino acids long.

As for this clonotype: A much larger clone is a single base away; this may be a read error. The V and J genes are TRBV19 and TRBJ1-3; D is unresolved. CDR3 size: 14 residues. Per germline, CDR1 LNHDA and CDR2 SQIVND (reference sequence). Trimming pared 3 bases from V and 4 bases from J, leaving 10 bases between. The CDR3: CASSMDGFGNTIYF. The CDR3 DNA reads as TGTGCCAGTAGTATGGACGGGTTCGGAAACACCATATATTTT.

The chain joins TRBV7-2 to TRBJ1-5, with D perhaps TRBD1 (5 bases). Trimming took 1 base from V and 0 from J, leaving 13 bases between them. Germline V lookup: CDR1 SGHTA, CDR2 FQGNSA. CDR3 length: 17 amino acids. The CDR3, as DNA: TGTGCCAGCAGCTTAGACGCCGGGGCCTATAGCAATCAGCCCCAGCATTTT. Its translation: CASSLDAGAYSNQPQHF.

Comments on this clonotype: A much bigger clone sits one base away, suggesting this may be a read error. CDR3 coding DNA: TGCGCCAGCAGCTCTACACGCGCAACTAATGAAGAACTGTTTTTT. It specifies CASSSTRATNEELFF. The rearrangement uses TRBV5-1 and TRBJ1-4; no definite D call. This CDR3 has 15 amino acids. Germline CDR1 SGHRS, CDR2 YFSETQ.

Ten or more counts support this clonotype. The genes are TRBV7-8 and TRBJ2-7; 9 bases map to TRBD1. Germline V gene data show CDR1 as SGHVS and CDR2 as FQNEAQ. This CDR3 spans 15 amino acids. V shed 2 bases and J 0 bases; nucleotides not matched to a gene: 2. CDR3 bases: TGTGCCAGCAGCTTACGACAGGGGGTCTCCTACGAGCAGTACTTC. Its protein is CASSLRQGVSYEQYF. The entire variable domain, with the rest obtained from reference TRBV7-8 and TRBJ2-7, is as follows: GAGVSQSPRYKVAKRGQDVALRCDPISGHVSLFWYQQALGQGPEFLTYFQNEAQLDKSGLPSDRFFAERPEGSVSTLKIQRTQQEDSAVYLCASSLRQGVSYEQYFGPGTRLTVT.

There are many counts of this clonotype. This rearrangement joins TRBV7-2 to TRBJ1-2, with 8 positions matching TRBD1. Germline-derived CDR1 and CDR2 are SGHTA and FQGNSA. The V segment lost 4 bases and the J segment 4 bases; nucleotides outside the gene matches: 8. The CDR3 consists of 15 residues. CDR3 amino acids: CASSSQGADGYGYTF. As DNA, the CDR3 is TGTGCCAGCAGCTCCCAGGGGGCGGACGGCTATGGCTACACCTTC.

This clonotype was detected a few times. The CDR3 loop reads CASSLTGQGWTSGRRRTDTQYF. The CDR3 DNA reads TGTGCCAGCAGTTTAACCGGACAGGGGTGGACTAGCGGGAGGCGTCGCACAGATACGCAGTATTTT. V is TRBV27 and J is TRBJ2-3; 14 nucleotides line up with TRBD2. Losses at the gene ends were 2 bases for V and 1 base for J; bases not matched to a gene: 17. CDR1 is MNHEY and CDR2 is SMNVEV in the germline V gene (reference sequence). The CDR3 is made up of 22 amino acids.

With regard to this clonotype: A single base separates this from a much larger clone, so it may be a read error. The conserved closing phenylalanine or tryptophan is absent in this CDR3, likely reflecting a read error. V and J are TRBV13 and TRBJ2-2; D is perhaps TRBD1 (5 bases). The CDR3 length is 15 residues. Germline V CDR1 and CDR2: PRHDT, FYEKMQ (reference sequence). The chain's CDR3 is CNGEVEGENTGELFL. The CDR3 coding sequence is TGTAACGGAGAGGTTGAAGGGGAGAACACCGGGGAGCTGTTTCTT.

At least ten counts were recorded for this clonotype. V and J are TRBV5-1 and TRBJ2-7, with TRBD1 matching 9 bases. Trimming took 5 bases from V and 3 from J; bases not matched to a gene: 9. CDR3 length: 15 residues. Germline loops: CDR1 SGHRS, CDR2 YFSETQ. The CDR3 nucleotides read TGCGCCAGCAGACCACAGGGGGCGGTGGTCTACGAGCAGTACTTC. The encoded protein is CASRPQGAVVYEQYF.

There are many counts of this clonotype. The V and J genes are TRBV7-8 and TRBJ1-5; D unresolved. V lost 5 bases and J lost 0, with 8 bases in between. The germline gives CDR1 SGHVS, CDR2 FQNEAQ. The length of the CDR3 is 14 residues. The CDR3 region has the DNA TGTGCCAGCAGCGCGGACGATAGCAATCAGCCCCAGCATTTT. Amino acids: CASSADDSNQPQHF.

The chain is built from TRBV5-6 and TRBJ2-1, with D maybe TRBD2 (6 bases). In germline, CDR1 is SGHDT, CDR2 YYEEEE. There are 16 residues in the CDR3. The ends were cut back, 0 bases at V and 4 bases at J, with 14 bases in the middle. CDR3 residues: CASSLGPAAGYNEQFF. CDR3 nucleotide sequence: TGTGCCAGCAGCTTGGGGCCCGCGGCGGGGTACAATGAGCAGTTCTTC.

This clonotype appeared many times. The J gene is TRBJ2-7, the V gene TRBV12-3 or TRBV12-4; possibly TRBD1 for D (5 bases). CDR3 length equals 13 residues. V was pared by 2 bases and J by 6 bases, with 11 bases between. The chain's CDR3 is CASSLFGRAEQYF. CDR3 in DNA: TGTGCCAGCAGTTTATTCGGCAGGGCCGAGCAGTACTTC.

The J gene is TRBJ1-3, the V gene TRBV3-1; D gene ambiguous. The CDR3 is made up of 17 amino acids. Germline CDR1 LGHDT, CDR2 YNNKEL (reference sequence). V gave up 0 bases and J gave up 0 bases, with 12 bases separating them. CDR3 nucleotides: TGTGCCAGCAGCCAAGAGGGCCGGACTGTCTCTGGAAACACCATATATTTT. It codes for CASSQEGRTVSGNTIYF.

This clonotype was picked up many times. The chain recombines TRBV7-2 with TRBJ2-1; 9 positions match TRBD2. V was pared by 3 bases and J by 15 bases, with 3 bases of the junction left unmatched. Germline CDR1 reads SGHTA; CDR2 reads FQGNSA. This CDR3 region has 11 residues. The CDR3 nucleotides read TGTGCCAGCAGCTTCGGCGGGAGGGGGTTCTTC. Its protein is CASSFGGRGFF. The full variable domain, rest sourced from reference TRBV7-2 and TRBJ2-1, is GAGVSQSPSNKVTEKGKDVELRCDPISGHTALYWYRQSLGQGLEFLIYFQGNSAPDKSGLPSDRFSAERTGGSVSTLTIQRTQQEDSAVYLCASSFGGRGFFGPGTRLTVL.

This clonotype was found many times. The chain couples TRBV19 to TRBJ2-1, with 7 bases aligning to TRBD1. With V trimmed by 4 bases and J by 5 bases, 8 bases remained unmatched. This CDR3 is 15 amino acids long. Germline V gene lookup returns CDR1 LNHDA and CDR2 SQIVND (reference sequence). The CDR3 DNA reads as TGTGCCAGTAGTACCGACAGGGTGGAACACAATGAGCAGTTCTTC. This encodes CASSTDRVEHNEQFF.

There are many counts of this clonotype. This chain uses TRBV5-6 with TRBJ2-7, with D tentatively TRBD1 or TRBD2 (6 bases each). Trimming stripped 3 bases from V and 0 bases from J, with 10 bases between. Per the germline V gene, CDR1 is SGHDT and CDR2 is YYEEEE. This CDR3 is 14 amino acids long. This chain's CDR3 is CASSSGGISYEQYF. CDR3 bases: TGTGCCAGCAGCTCCGGGGGCATCTCCTACGAGCAGTACTTC.

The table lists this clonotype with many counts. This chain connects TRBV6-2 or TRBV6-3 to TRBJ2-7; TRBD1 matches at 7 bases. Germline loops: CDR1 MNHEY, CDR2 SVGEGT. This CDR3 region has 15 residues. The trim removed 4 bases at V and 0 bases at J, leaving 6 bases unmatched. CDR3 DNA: TGTGCCAGCAGTTTGACAGGGAGTAGCTCCTACGAGCAGTACTTC. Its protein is CASSLTGSSSYEQYF.

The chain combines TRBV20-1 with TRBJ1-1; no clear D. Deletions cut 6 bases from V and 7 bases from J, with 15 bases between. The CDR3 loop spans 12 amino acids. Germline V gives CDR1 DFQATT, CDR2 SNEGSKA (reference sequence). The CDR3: CSAQPAGIEAFF. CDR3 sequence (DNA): TGCAGTGCCCAACCCGCCGGCATTGAAGCTTTCTTT.

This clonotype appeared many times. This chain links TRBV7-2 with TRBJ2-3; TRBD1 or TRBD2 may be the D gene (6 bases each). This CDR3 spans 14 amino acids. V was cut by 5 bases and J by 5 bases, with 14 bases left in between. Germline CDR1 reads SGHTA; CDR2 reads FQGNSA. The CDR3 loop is CASSPPGAGDTQYF. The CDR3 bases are TGTGCCAGCAGCCCCCCGGGGGCTGGAGATACGCAGTATTTT.

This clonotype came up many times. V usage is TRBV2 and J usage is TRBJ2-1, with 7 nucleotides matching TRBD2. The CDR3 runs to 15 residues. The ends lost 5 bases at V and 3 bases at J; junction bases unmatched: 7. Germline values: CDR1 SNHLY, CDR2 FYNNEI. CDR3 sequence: CASSKGLAVYNEQFF. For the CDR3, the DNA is TGTGCCAGCAGTAAGGGCCTAGCGGTCTACAATGAGCAGTTCTTC.

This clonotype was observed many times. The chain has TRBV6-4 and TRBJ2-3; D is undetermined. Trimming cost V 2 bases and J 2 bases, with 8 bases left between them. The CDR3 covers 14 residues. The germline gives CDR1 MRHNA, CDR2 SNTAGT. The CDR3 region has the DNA TGTGCCAGCAGTGACCGACACAACACAGATACGCAGTATTTT. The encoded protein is CASSDRHNTDTQYF.

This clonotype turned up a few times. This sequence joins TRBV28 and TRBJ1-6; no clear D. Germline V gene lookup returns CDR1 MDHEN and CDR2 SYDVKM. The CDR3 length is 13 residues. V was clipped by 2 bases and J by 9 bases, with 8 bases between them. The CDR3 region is CASSLNSPSPLHF. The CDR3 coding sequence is TGTGCCAGCAGTTTAAACAGTCCTTCACCCCTCCACTTT.

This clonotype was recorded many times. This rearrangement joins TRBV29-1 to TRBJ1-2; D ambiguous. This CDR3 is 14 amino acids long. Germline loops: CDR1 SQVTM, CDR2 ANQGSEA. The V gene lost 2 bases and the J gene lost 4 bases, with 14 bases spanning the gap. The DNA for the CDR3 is TGCAGCGTTGAAAAGTCAAATGAAGGCTATGGCTACACCTTC. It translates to CSVEKSNEGYGYTF.